A selection of T cell receptor beta chains follows, all from one sample in a study of regulatory T cells in long-lasting Graves disease. From the multiplex PCR reads, TCRdb called clonotypes with MiXCR, one entry per CDR3 protein. The sample yields a few hundred thousand distinct CDR3 sequences, approximately 16% seen once. This same sample was also part of a study on T cells in Graves' hyperthyroidism and ophthalmopathy.

This specimen consisted of peripheral blood mononuclear cells (PBMCs), obtained at new diagnosis, from a patient treated with antithyroid drugs. All receptors come from a middle-aged man with Graves disease. The CDR3 runs from the conserved cysteine through the conserved F or W. The D gene is left open where the match is weak. Expanded clones are given a class, and other clones once, few, many or no size at all.

NA,NA,TRBV6-2/TRBV6-3,TRBJ1-1,TGTGCCAGCAGTTACCAGAAGTACCGGAACACTGAAGCTTTCTTT,CASSYQKYRNTEAFF
many,TRBD1,TRBV2,TRBJ1-5,TGTGCCAGCGGGGGGACAGGGGGAGATCAGCCCCAGCATTTT,CASGGTGGDQPQHF
many,NA,TRBV18,TRBJ2-5,TGTGCCAGCTCACCACCGGGGGGAGAGACCCAGTACTTC,CASSPPGGETQYF
NA,NA,TRBV28,TRBJ1-1,TGTGCCAGCAGTTTAAGCAGGGAATATGTTGAAGCTTTCTTT,CASSLSREYVEAFF
medium-sized,NA,TRBV11-2,TRBJ2-3,TGTGCCAGCAGCTCGCATTTTAGGGGGGAGCCCACAGATACGCAGTATTTT,CASSSHFRGEPTDTQYF
NA,TRBD1,TRBV6-1,TRBJ1-6,TGTGCCAGCAGTGAACCCGGACAGGGGCTCAATTCACCCCTCCACTTT,CASSEPGQGLNSPLHF
NA,NA,TRBV18,TRBJ2-6,TGTGCCAGCTCACCAAGCCAAAACTCTGGGGCCAACGTCCTGACTTTC,CASSPSQNSGANVLTF
many,TRBD1,TRBV7-9,TRBJ2-6,TGTGCCAGCAGGATACACGGGACAGCATCACCTGGGGCCAACGTCCTGACTTTC,CASRIHGTASPGANVLTF
NA,NA,TRBV7-8,TRBJ1-6,TGTGCCAGCAGCTTAGGGGCGGGCTCCTATAATTCACCCCTCCACTTT,CASSLGAGSYNSPLHF
many,NA,TRBV20-1,TRBJ2-5,TGCAGTGCTATCCCCGGGGTCTACCCGGGGGAGACCCAGTACTTC,CSAIPGVYPGETQYF
once,NA,TRBV2,TRBJ1-5,TGTGCCAGCAGTGGTCATGGGAGCAATCAGCCCCAGCATTTT,CASSGHGSNQPQHF
many,TRBD1,TRBV29-1,TRBJ2-5,TGCAGCGTTGCTACCGGGACAGGGGAAGAGACCCAGTACTTC,CSVATGTGEETQYF
many,TRBD2,TRBV30,TRBJ2-1,TGTGCCTGGGCCGATTATTCCTTAGCGGGGGGGAGGAATGAGCAGTTCTTC,CAWADYSLAGGRNEQFF
NA,NA,TRBV7-3,TRBJ2-6,TGTGCCAGCAGCCGAAACTCTGGGGCCAACGTCCTGGCTTTC,CASSRNSGANVLAF
few,NA,TRBV20-1,TRBJ2-7,TGCAGTGCGACAGTCCTATCTAGGGAGCAGTACTTC,CSATVLSREQYF
many,NA,TRBV30,TRBJ1-6,TGTGCCATGGTATTGGGGGCAAGCTCCTATAATTCACCCCTCCACTTT,CAMVLGASSYNSPLHF
NA,TRBD1,TRBV24-1,TRBJ1-1,TGTGCCACCTCCAGGGGGCCTGAAGCTTTCTTT,CATSRGPEAFF
few,TRBD2,TRBV5-1,TRBJ2-7,TGCGCCAGCCAGCGACTAGCGGGGCCCTACGAGCAGTACTTC,CASQRLAGPYEQYF
many,NA,TRBV15,TRBJ2-7,TGTGCCACCAGCAGGGAACTTCGTCCGCACGAGCAGTACTTC,CATSRELRPHEQYF
many,TRBD1,TRBV24-1,TRBJ2-5,TGTGCCACCAGTGATTCCAGGACAGGGCGAGGGGAGACCCAGTACTTC,CATSDSRTGRGETQYF
NA,TRBD1,TRBV4-2,TRBJ1-4,TGTGCCAGCAGCCAAGTTTGGGACAGCGTTAACCAAAAACTGTTTTTT,CASSQVWDSVNQKLFF
many,NA,TRBV5-1,TRBJ1-1,TGCGCCAGCAGCTTGGATGTGAGTCAGAAAGCTTTCTTT,CASSLDVSQKAFF
NA,NA,TRBV7-2,TRBJ1-2,TGTGCCAGCAGCTTACAAGCGGACAGCTCGCTTTATGGCTACACCTTC,CASSLQADSSLYGYTF
many,TRBD1,TRBV5-1,TRBJ2-7,TGCGCCAGCAGCGATCGGACAGGGGGATACGAGCAGTACTTC,CASSDRTGGYEQYF
few,TRBD1,TRBV29-1,TRBJ1-5,TGCAGCGTTCGGACAGGGTTAAGCAATCAGCCCCAGCATTTT,CSVRTGLSNQPQHF
few,TRBD2,TRBV7-2,TRBJ2-3,TGTGCCAGCAGAGCGGCGGGGGGGCTGGGTACGCAGTATTTT,CASRAAGGLGTQYF
NA,TRBD1,TRBV20-1,TRBJ1-2,TGCAGTGCTAGAGATTCGGGCAGGGGGCTTTATGGCTACACCTTC,CSARDSGRGLYGYTF
many,NA,TRBV10-3,TRBJ2-3,TGTGCCATCAGGAAAGGACAGCAAGATACGCAGTATTTT,CAIRKGQQDTQYF
many,TRBD2,TRBV7-6,TRBJ2-1,TGTGCCAGCAGCTCTCTCCCCGGGACTAGCGGGCGAAAGGACAATGAGCAGTTCTTC,CASSSLPGTSGRKDNEQFF
many,NA,TRBV6-2/TRBV6-3,TRBJ1-6,TGTGCCAGCGAGACCGTAAATCGGCGGCCCCACTTT,CASETVNRRPHF
NA,TRBD1,TRBV5-6,TRBJ2-7,TGTGCCAGCATCACCCGGACAGGGAGCTCCTACGAGCAGTACTTC,CASITRTGSSYEQYF
few,TRBD2,TRBV7-2,TRBJ2-3,TGTGCCAGCAGCCCGTCTAGCGGGGGTATCCCAGATACGCAGTATTTT,CASSPSSGGIPDTQYF
many,TRBD1,TRBV7-9,TRBJ2-7,TGTGCCAGCAGCTTAGAGGACAGGGAGGACGAGCAGTACTTC,CASSLEDREDEQYF
NA,TRBD1,TRBV12-3/TRBV12-4,TRBJ2-7,TGTGCCAGCAGTTTACTCTGGGGGCTGACCCCGGGACAGGGGTCGGCCGACGAGCAGTACTTC,CASSLLWGLTPGQGSADEQYF
NA,NA,TRBV5-1,TRBJ1-1,TGCGCCAGCAGCTTGGAGGTTTGGGGTAGCGGTATGAACACTGAAGCTTTCTTT,CASSLEVWGSGMNTEAFF
once,TRBD2,TRBV20-1,TRBJ2-3,TGCAGTGCTAGAGATCCCGCTAGCGGGGGTAAGCAGTATTTT,CSARDPASGGKQYF
few,NA,TRBV6-1,TRBJ2-7,TGTGCCAGCAGTGAAGTCGTTCTAAGGACGGATCAGTACTTC,CASSEVVLRTDQYF
many,NA,TRBV3-1,TRBJ1-3,TGTGCCAGCAGCCAAGGGCTCGGGGGAAACTCTGGAAACACCATATATTTT,CASSQGLGGNSGNTIYF
few,NA,TRBV4-1,TRBJ2-1,TGCGCCAGCAGCCGCCCTGGGGGGGGCGGATACAATGAGCAGTTCTTC,CASSRPGGGGYNEQFF
many,TRBD2,TRBV2,TRBJ2-3,TGTGCCAGCAGACCTCCCTGGGGACTAGCGGGGGAGAGAGATACGCAGTATTTT,CASRPPWGLAGERDTQYF
few,TRBD2,TRBV5-5,TRBJ2-1,TGTGCCAGCGGCAAGACCGGGACTAGAGTCGCCAATGAGCAGTTCTTC,CASGKTGTRVANEQFF